Each of the 15 T cell receptor beta chains below was sequenced from the same sample in a study of cytomegalovirus exposure and HLA in healthy donors. 60 Vbeta and 13 Jbeta primers were used in PCR. The repertoire was sequenced with immunoSEQ multiplex PCR; TCRdb's copy has only in-frame clones and lacks some. This sample has fewer than 200,000 clones, with 82% found just once. The specimen sequenced was PBMCs. The receptors were gathered from a male donor in good health and CMV-seronegative.

This clone was seen only once. This CDR3 reads CASSSEANTGELFF. In DNA form, the CDR3 reads TGTGCCAGCAGCTCCGAGGCGAACACCGGGGAGCTGTTTTTT. This chain connects TRBV11-3 to TRBJ2-2; no firm D call. V was clipped by 4 bases and J by 0 bases, with 6 bases between them. The CDR3 sequence is 14 residues long. Germline V CDR1 and CDR2: SGHNT, YENEEA. Using reference TRBV11-3 and TRBJ2-2 for the parts outside the CDR3, the full variable domain is EAGVVQSPRYKIIEKKQPVAFWCNPISGHNTLYWYLQNLGQGPELLIRYENEEAVDDSQLPKDRFSAERLKGVDSTLKIQPAELGDSAVYLCASSSEANTGELFFGEGSRLTVL.

The gene calls are TRBV6-1 and TRBJ2-1, with 9 bases identical to TRBD2. The CDR3 is 15 residues long. In germline, CDR1 is MNHNS, CDR2 SASEGT. V lost 3 bases, J lost 4 bases, and 4 bases stayed unmatched. This CDR3 is CASSEASGEYNEQFF. The CDR3 DNA follows: TGTGCCAGCAGTGAGGCTAGCGGGGAATACAATGAGCAGTTCTTC.

In DNA, the CDR3 is TGTGCCAGCAGGGCACAGGGGGCTCTCTTCGACCCTAACTATGGCTACACCTTC. Its translation: CASRAQGALFDPNYGYTF. This sequence joins TRBV2 and TRBJ1-2; TRBD1 agrees at 9 bases. J was trimmed by 0 bases and V by 6 bases; bases with no gene match: 14. The CDR3 has 18 residues. In germline, CDR1 is SNHLY, CDR2 FYNNEI.

This clone was seen once. The chain uses TRBV7-2 and TRBJ2-5, with D possibly being TRBD1 (7 bases). CDR3 size: 16 residues. The V end was cut by 5 bases, the J end by 2 bases, with 18 bases between. Germline CDR1 is SGHTA and CDR2 is FQGNSA. The CDR3 is CASSRTGEVGQETQYF. The CDR3 coding sequence is TGTGCCAGCAGCCGTACAGGGGAGGTGGGGCAAGAGACCCAGTACTTC.

J is TRBJ2-5 and V is TRBV19, with 11 nucleotides matching TRBD2. Germline V gene lookup returns CDR1 LNHDA and CDR2 SQIVND (reference sequence). V lost 3 bases to trimming and J lost 4 bases; unmatched junction nucleotides: 7. This CDR3 contains 16 residues. The CDR3 spells CASSMTTSGVGETQYF. The DNA for the CDR3 is TGTGCCAGTAGTATGACGACTAGCGGGGTGGGAGAGACCCAGTACTTC.

V and J are TRBV28 and TRBJ1-2; 7 nucleotides agree with TRBD1. Trimming cost V 6 bases and J 4 bases; bases outside gene matches: 2. This CDR3 spans 12 amino acids. Germline CDR1 reads MDHEN; CDR2 reads SYDVKM. The CDR3 loop reads CASRTGSYGYTF. The CDR3 DNA reads as TGTGCCAGCAGGACAGGGAGCTATGGCTACACCTTC.

The chain couples TRBV4-1 to TRBJ1-1, with 7 bases fitting TRBD1. Unmatched junction bases numbered 5, after V lost 3 bases and J lost 1 base. Germline V gene lookup returns CDR1 MGHRA and CDR2 YSYEKL. There are 15 residues in the CDR3. The CDR3 region has the DNA TGCGCCAGCAGCCAGCAACAGGGGAGGAACACTGAAGCTTTCTTT. This translates into CASSQQQGRNTEAFF.

The chain employs TRBV5-1 and TRBJ2-7; no firm D call. Per the germline V gene, CDR1 is SGHRS and CDR2 is YFSETQ. This CDR3 is built from 14 residues. V lost 0 bases to trimming and J lost 2 bases, with 9 bases between them. CDR3 sequence: CASSLAGEPYEQYF. As DNA, the CDR3 is TGCGCCAGCAGCTTGGCCGGAGAGCCCTACGAGCAGTACTTC.

The rearrangement uses TRBV6-6 and TRBJ2-7; D might be TRBD1 (5 bases). Trimming pared 6 bases from V and 0 bases from J, leaving 6 bases between. The germline V gene has CDR1 MNHNY and CDR2 SVGAGI (reference sequence). There are 12 residues in the CDR3. CDR3 amino acids: CASSRASYEQYF. The CDR3 DNA reads as TGTGCCAGCAGCAGGGCCTCCTACGAGCAGTACTTC.

J is TRBJ2-2 and V is TRBV19, with TRBD2 matching over 14 bases. CDR3 size: 16 residues. CDR1 and CDR2 (germline): LNHDA, SQIVND (reference sequence). Trimming took 7 bases from V and 1 from J; bases not matched to a gene: 2. For the CDR3, the DNA is TGTGCCAGTATGGGACTAGCGGGGGAGAACACCGGGGAGCTGTTTTTT. This gives the protein CASMGLAGENTGELFF.

This chain connects TRBV10-1 to TRBJ2-5; 7 positions match TRBD1. Looked up from germline, CDR1 is WNHNN and CDR2 is SYGVQD (reference sequence). V was pared by 0 bases and J by 2 bases, with 6 bases of the junction left unmatched. The CDR3 has 16 amino acids. CDR3 DNA sequence: TGCGCCAGCAGTGAGTCGATGAACAGGGGACAAGAGACCCAGTACTTC. As protein: CASSESMNRGQETQYF.

This rearrangement joins TRBV28 to TRBJ1-4, with D uncertain. Germline CDR1 is MDHEN and CDR2 is SYDVKM. This CDR3 region has 15 residues. Trimming stripped 5 bases from V and 5 bases from J, with 15 bases between. CDR3 nucleotides: TGTGCCAGCAGTACCTCGGGGAGGGCCAATGAAAAACTGTTTTTT. The encoded protein is CASSTSGRANEKLFF.

The V gene is TRBV27, the J gene TRBJ2-1; maybe TRBD1 (5 bases). The germline V gene encodes CDR1 MNHEY and CDR2 SMNVEV (reference sequence). V lost 10 bases and J 2 bases, leaving 12 bases between the germline ends. This CDR3 region has 13 residues. CDR3 in amino acids: CATRTFTYNEQFF. The CDR3 DNA sequence: TGTGCCACCCGGACATTTACCTACAATGAGCAGTTCTTC.

The chain links TRBV15 to TRBJ2-5; 7 bases are a match to TRBD1. The CDR3 length is 15 residues. V gave up 2 bases and J gave up 5 bases; unmatched junction bases: 8. The germline V gene encodes CDR1 LNHNV and CDR2 YYDKDF (reference sequence). CDR3 residues: CATSRIRQGGETQYF. The CDR3 DNA follows: TGTGCCACCAGCAGAATTCGACAGGGCGGGGAGACCCAGTACTTC.

The chain combines TRBV11-2 with TRBJ2-3; D is unresolved. CDR1 and CDR2 from the germline V gene are SGHAT and FQNNGV. V was cut by 1 base and J by 6 bases, with 8 bases left in between. The CDR3 runs 13 residues. The CDR3 reads CASSLVLGDTQYF. In DNA, the CDR3 is TGTGCCAGCAGCTTAGTTCTCGGGGATACGCAGTATTTT.